Sequencing of this T cell receptor (beta chain) was carried out in a study of blood T cell repertoires in COVID-19. Enrolled through a virtual design, the participants were between roughly 18 and 100 years of age and came from about two dozen US areas. The CDR3 sequence is 14 residues long. The germline gives CDR1 SGHTA, CDR2 FQGNSA. The trim removed 4 bases at V and 7 bases at J, leaving 8 bases unmatched. Libraries were prepared by immunoSEQ multiplex PCR; TCRdb keeps only in-frame clonotypes and omits some of them. In the table there are more than 400,000 clones, around 87% of which are singletons.

This TCR was sampled from a woman aged 18 to 35 who had recovered from COVID-19. This chain uses TRBV7-2 with TRBJ1-2; 8 nucleotides match TRBD1. Material: PBMCs or T cells enriched from blood (not recorded which). CDR3 in DNA: TGTGCCAGCAGCTCCAGGGGGCCCCCTGGTGGCTACACCTTC. Protein product: CASSSRGPPGGYTF. Full variable domain (outside the CDR3, taken from reference TRBV7-2 and TRBJ1-2): GAGVSQSPSNKVTEKGKDVELRCDPISGHTALYWYRQSLGQGLEFLIYFQGNSAPDKSGLPSDRFSAERTGGSVSTLTIQRTQQEDSAVYLCASSSRGPPGGYTFGSGTRLTVV.